These T cell receptor beta chains were read from a single sample in a study of Ad26.COV2.S vaccination and SARS-CoV-2 variants. The protocol was immunoSEQ multiplex PCR, while the TCRdb copy is restricted to in-frame clones and leaves out a portion. This table holds a few hundred thousand clones, 87% found once. The sample was peripheral blood, taken in a trial of Ad26.COV2.S vaccine versus placebo. Receptors were obtained from a person between 18 and 65 years old who received the Ad26.COV2.S COVID-19 vaccine or a placebo. Each CDR3 is given with its conserved first and last residue. The D gene is left open where the match is weak. The size of a clone is reported for some rows only, either as once, few or many, or as a class for expanded clones.

V gene	D gene	clone size	J gene	CDR3 protein	CDR3 DNA
TRBV5-1	.	.	TRBJ2-2	CASSSGSGWTGELFF	TGCGCCAGCAGCTCTGGATCAGGGTGGACCGGGGAGCTGTTTTTT
TRBV11-2	.	few	TRBJ1-5	CASSLRFYQPQHF	TGTGCCAGCAGCCTCCGGTTTTATCAGCCCCAGCATTTT
TRBV6-5	TRBD1	.	TRBJ2-7	CASSKTGYAYEQYF	TGTGCCAGCAGTAAGACAGGGTACGCCTACGAGCAGTACTTC
TRBV7-2	TRBD2	.	TRBJ2-7	CASSPRAAGRSYEQYF	TGTGCCAGCAGCCCCAGAGCCGCCGGGAGGTCCTACGAGCAGTACTTC
TRBV7-9	.	.	TRBJ2-1	CASSQPTLGQRTYNEQFF	TGTGCCAGCAGCCAACCCACCCTTGGACAGCGCACCTACAATGAGCAGTTCTTC
TRBV7-2	TRBD1	once	TRBJ2-7	CASSSGQGRYEQYF	TGTGCCAGCAGCTCGGGACAGGGGCGCTACGAGCAGTACTTC
TRBV15	.	.	TRBJ2-3	CATKGGHGTDTQYF	TGTGCCACCAAGGGCGGTCACGGCACAGATACGCAGTATTTT
TRBV30	.	.	TRBJ1-1	CAWGQRNTEAFF	TGTGCCTGGGGACAGCGGAACACTGAAGCTTTCTTT
TRBV2	TRBD1	once	TRBJ2-2	CASTMTGDTGELFF	TGTGCCAGCACGATGACAGGGGACACCGGGGAGCTGTTTTTT
TRBV12-3/TRBV12-4	.	once	TRBJ1-2	CASSFGRNYGYTF	TGTGCCAGCAGTTTTGGCAGGAACTATGGCTACACCTTC
TRBV5-4	TRBD2	.	TRBJ2-3	CASSPSLSGVTDTQYF	TGTGCCAGCAGCCCGTCTTTGAGCGGGGTCACAGATACGCAGTATTTT
TRBV18	TRBD1	.	TRBJ2-7	CASSSDRGSHYEQYF	TGTGCCAGCTCATCGGACAGGGGATCCCACTACGAGCAGTACTTC
TRBV19	TRBD1	.	TRBJ1-4	CASSKGQGSEKLFF	TGTGCCAGTAGTAAGGGACAGGGCAGTGAAAAACTGTTTTTT
TRBV11-2	TRBD1	few	TRBJ1-1	CASSRTGATEAFF	TGTGCCAGCAGCAGGACAGGGGCTACTGAAGCTTTCTTT
TRBV3-1/TRBV3-2	.	.	TRBJ1-5	CASSPAAGGQPQHF	TGTGCCAGCAGCCCCGCGGCGGGGGGCCAGCCCCAGCATTTT
TRBV10-3	.	.	TRBJ1-1	CAISLSTNTEAFF	TGTGCCATCAGCCTAAGTACGAACACTGAAGCTTTCTTT
TRBV7-2	TRBD2	.	TRBJ2-1	CASSQTGTRTQQFF	TGTGCCAGCAGCCAAACCGGGACTAGGACCCAGCAGTTCTTC
TRBV6-6	.	once	TRBJ2-2	CASSYNPPTWHGELFF	TGTGCCAGCAGTTACAATCCCCCCACTTGGCACGGGGAGCTGTTTTTT
TRBV29-1	.	.	TRBJ2-7	CSVSPGVSYEQYF	TGCAGCGTTTCCCCGGGGGTATCCTACGAGCAGTACTTC
TRBV2	TRBD1	.	TRBJ1-4	CASKNRGRDNEKLFF	TGTGCCAGCAAGAACAGGGGGCGCGATAATGAAAAACTGTTTTTT
TRBV18	TRBD1	.	TRBJ1-2	CASSTTGQGNYGYTF	TGTGCCAGCTCAACCACGGGACAGGGGAACTATGGCTACACCTTC
TRBV10-1	.	.	TRBJ1-2	CASSEFPGYGYTF	TGCGCCAGCAGTGAGTTTCCAGGGTATGGCTACACCTTC
TRBV3-1/TRBV3-2	.	once	TRBJ2-1	CASSHTPLANEQFF	TGTGCCAGCAGCCACACCCCGCTAGCGAATGAGCAGTTCTTC
TRBV7-9	.	.	TRBJ1-1	CASSLGGSAGAFF	TGTGCCAGCAGCTTAGGAGGGTCAGCGGGAGCTTTCTTT
TRBV28	TRBD1	.	TRBJ1-2	CASSLGQGTYGYTF	TGTGCCAGCAGTTTGGGACAGGGTACCTATGGCTACACCTTC
TRBV27	.	.	TRBJ1-4	CASSLRGDRVNEKLFF	TGTGCCAGCAGTTTAAGAGGGGATCGAGTTAATGAAAAACTGTTTTTT
TRBV9	.	.	TRBJ2-1	CASSVSNEQFF	TGTGCCAGCAGCGTAAGCAATGAGCAGTTCTTC
TRBV18	.	.	TRBJ2-7	CASSLTTESYEQYF	TGTGCCAGCTCACTAACGACAGAATCCTACGAGCAGTACTTC
TRBV5-4	.	.	TRBJ2-3	CASSYWLGGADLDTQYF	TGTGCCAGCAGCTATTGGTTGGGGGGGGCGGATCTAGATACGCAGTATTTT
TRBV7-8	.	.	TRBJ1-6	CASSRVSSSPLHF	TGTGCCAGCAGCCGGGTTAGCTCTTCACCCCTCCACTTT
TRBV18	.	.	TRBJ2-3	CASSPGFPDTQYF	TGTGCCAGCTCACCAGGGTTTCCAGATACGCAGTATTTT
TRBV28	.	.	TRBJ2-7	CASSSQTYEQYF	TGTGCCAGCAGTTCACAAACCTACGAGCAGTACTTC
TRBV20-1	.	once	TRBJ1-2	CSASKGLGYTF	TGCAGTGCTAGTAAGGGTTTGGGCTACACCTTC
TRBV7-9	.	.	TRBJ1-1	CASSPMGDRVNTEAFF	TGTGCCAGCAGCCCGATGGGGGATAGGGTGAACACTGAAGCTTTCTTT
TRBV29-1	TRBD1	once	TRBJ2-1	CSVADRGRRNEQFF	TGCAGCGTTGCGGACAGGGGCCGTAGAAATGAGCAGTTCTTC
TRBV5-1	TRBD2	.	TRBJ2-7	CASSLGLAGGGGEQYF	TGCGCCAGCAGCTTGGGACTAGCGGGAGGCGGTGGCGAGCAGTACTTC
TRBV3-1/TRBV3-2	.	.	TRBJ1-4	CASSLEGSEKLFF	TGTGCCAGCAGCCTAGAAGGGTCTGAAAAACTGTTTTTT
TRBV4-1	TRBD1	.	TRBJ1-6	CASSPTGSNSPLHF	TGCGCCAGCAGCCCGACAGGGAGTAATTCACCCCTCCACTTT
TRBV4-2	TRBD2	.	TRBJ2-3	CASSQDVGGGADTQYF	TGTGCCAGCAGCCAAGATGTTGGCGGGGGGGCGGATACGCAGTATTTT
TRBV23-1	.	.	TRBJ1-2	CASSQLGDYGYTF	TGCGCCAGCAGTCAACTGGGCGACTATGGCTACACCTTC
TRBV27	TRBD1	.	TRBJ2-7	CASSLKPPGQGAYEQYF	TGTGCCAGCAGTCTCAAGCCTCCGGGACAGGGGGCCTACGAGCAGTACTTC
TRBV7-2	.	.	TRBJ1-1	CASTDSFYTEAFF	TGTGCCAGCACCGACAGTTTCTACACTGAAGCTTTCTTT
TRBV5-4	.	few	TRBJ1-1	CASSGRRGEAFF	TGTGCCAGCAGCGGCCGACGGGGTGAAGCTTTCTTT
TRBV4-3	.	.	TRBJ2-6	CASSQDRSTSSGANVLTF	TGCGCCAGCAGCCAAGATAGGTCGACTTCCTCTGGGGCCAACGTCCTGACTTTC
TRBV7-9	.	.	TRBJ1-1	CASSFSSYTEAFF	TGTGCCAGCAGCTTCTCAAGCTACACTGAAGCTTTCTTT
TRBV3-1/TRBV3-2	TRBD1	.	TRBJ1-2	CASSQEQGQGYTF	TGTGCCAGCAGCCAGGAACAGGGGCAAGGCTACACCTTC
TRBV5-1	TRBD1	.	TRBJ2-5	CASSPDRVEETQYF	TGCGCCAGCAGCCCGGACAGGGTAGAAGAGACCCAGTACTTC
TRBV7-9	.	.	TRBJ2-2	CASSLRENTGELFF	TGTGCCAGCAGCTTGCGGGAGAACACCGGGGAGCTGTTTTTT
TRBV30	.	.	TRBJ2-7	CARHQGGEQYF	TGTGCCCGCCATCAGGGAGGCGAGCAGTACTTC
TRBV11-2	.	once	TRBJ1-1	CASSLERGTEAFF	TGTGCCAGCAGCTTAGAAAGGGGCACTGAAGCTTTCTTT
TRBV9	.	.	TRBJ1-3	CASSVGGGLGNTIYF	TGTGCCAGCAGCGTAGGCGGGGGTCTTGGAAACACCATATATTTT
TRBV2	.	.	TRBJ2-4	CASSYRALAKNIQYF	TGTGCCAGCAGTTACAGGGCCTTGGCCAAAAACATTCAGTACTTC
TRBV2	TRBD2	.	TRBJ2-7	CASRTSGGSYEQYF	TGTGCCAGCAGAACTAGCGGGGGGTCCTACGAGCAGTACTTC
TRBV29-1	.	once	TRBJ1-2	CSVEADLPYGYTF	TGCAGCGTTGAAGCGGACCTACCCTATGGCTACACCTTC
TRBV9	.	.	TRBJ2-2	CASSVAHGSLAGELFF	TGTGCCAGCAGCGTAGCCCACGGGAGTTTGGCCGGGGAGCTGTTTTTT